Listed here are 7 T cell receptor beta chains from one sample, sequenced in a study of Ad26.COV2.S vaccination and SARS-CoV-2 variants. Indicated treatment: some 19 received Ad26.COV2.S at low or high dose, single or two shots; a few received placebo; per-sample allocation not given. Specimens were obtained on day 63 following the first vaccine or placebo injection. Sequencing was performed with immunoSEQ multiplex PCR; in TCRdb, only in-frame clones are kept and a portion is missing. Here the sample spans hundreds of thousands of clones, 83% being singletons. The input for sequencing was peripheral blood, taken in a trial of Ad26.COV2.S vaccine versus placebo. These TCRs come from a person aged 18 to 65 who received the Ad26.COV2.S COVID-19 vaccine or a placebo.

The rearrangement uses TRBV4-1 and TRBJ2-1, with TRBD2 matching over 13 bases. The ends lost 2 bases at V and 0 bases at J; junction bases unmatched: 10. Germline lookup yields CDR1 MGHRA and CDR2 YSYEKL. The CDR3 is 20 residues long. CDR3 nucleotides: TGCGCCAGCAGCCAATTACCGGGACTAGCGGGAACCAGCTCCTACAATGAGCAGTTCTTC. Residues: CASSQLPGLAGTSSYNEQFF.

The chain uses TRBV4-1 and TRBJ2-1; TRBD2 agrees at 7 bases. Trimming cost V 1 base and J 4 bases; bases outside gene matches: 4. The CDR3 sequence is 15 residues long. Germline-derived CDR1 and CDR2 are MGHRA and YSYEKL. In DNA, the CDR3 is TGCGCCAGCAGCCAAGCCCCTAGCGGTTACAATGAGCAGTTCTTC. Amino acids: CASSQAPSGYNEQFF.

This rearrangement joins TRBV5-3 to TRBJ1-5, with D unclear. TRBV5-3 is given ORF status, its function remaining uncertain. The length of the CDR3 is 14 residues. Trimming took off 4 bases at V and 2 bases at J, with 10 bases between the two ends. This CDR3 is CARSPVQGNQPQHF. The DNA for the CDR3 is TGTGCCAGAAGCCCCGTCCAAGGCAATCAGCCCCAGCATTTT.

This rearrangement joins TRBV28 to TRBJ2-7; D is perhaps TRBD1 or TRBD2 (5 bases each). V was cut by 4 bases and J by 1 base, with 14 bases left in between. The CDR3 consists of 15 residues. Germline V CDR1 and CDR2: MDHEN, SYDVKM. CDR3 loop: CASSSFGDGSYEQYF. The CDR3, as DNA: TGTGCCAGCAGTTCTTTTGGGGACGGGTCCTACGAGCAGTACTTC.

The chain carries TRBV3-1 (or the pseudogene TRBV3-2) and TRBJ1-1, with D unresolved. Germline CDR1 reads LGHDT; CDR2 reads YNNKEL (reference sequence). The CDR3 has 12 residues. V was cut by 2 bases and J by 1 base, with 2 bases left in between. The CDR3, as DNA: TGTGCCAGCAGCCAAAGGAACACTGAAGCTTTCTTT. It codes for CASSQRNTEAFF.

The J gene is TRBJ1-1, the V gene TRBV6-5; 7 bases align to TRBD1. The CDR3 is 12 residues long. CDR1 and CDR2 from the germline V gene are MNHEY and SVGAGI. V gave up 5 bases and J gave up 11 bases; unmatched junction bases: 8. In nucleotides, the CDR3 is TGTGCCAGCAGTCATCCAGGGGGGGAGGCTTTCTTT. Translating gives CASSHPGGEAFF.

The chain uses TRBV19 and TRBJ1-2; 8 bases are shared with TRBD1. CDR3 length equals 14 residues. V gave up 3 bases and J gave up 4 bases; unmatched junction bases: 4. Germline CDR1 reads LNHDA; CDR2 reads SQIVND (reference sequence). As DNA, the CDR3 is TGTGCCAGTAGTATGCCCGGACAGGGCTATGGCTACACCTTC. Protein sequence: CASSMPGQGYGYTF.